The TCR beta chain under discussion was sequenced for a study of blood T cell repertoires in COVID-19. Study-level background: Both acute and convalescent COVID-19 samples were obtained from the United States, Italy and Spain. T cells, B-cell-depleted T cells, or PBMCs supplied cDNA or gDNA.

The V gene's germline CDR1 is LNHDA and CDR2 SQIVND (reference sequence). This CDR3 contains 14 residues. V lost 6 bases to trimming and J lost 3 bases, with 12 bases between them. Original processing methods: Estimation of nucleated cell counts was performed using reference gene primer amplification. Repertoires were generated with immunoSEQ multiplex PCR, while TCRdb's copy carries only in-frame clones and drops some. V, J and clone size are those of that table, while D and trimming were read from the DNA. The sample yields 120,000 to 150,000 clones, about nine tenths seen once. V and J are TRBV19 and TRBJ2-1; weak D call: TRBD1 (7 bases). Sequencing was performed on peripheral blood. The receptor's source is a woman aged 50 to 60 with acute or convalescent COVID-19. CDR3 sequence (DNA): TGTGCCAGTAGCAGGGGGGCACGCTACAATGAGCAGTTCTTC. It codes for CASSRGARYNEQFF.